This TCR beta chain was recorded in a study of blood T cell repertoires in COVID-19. Looking at the study overall: The samples span acute and convalescent COVID-19 from the United States, Italy and Spain.

V was pared by 1 base and J by 9 bases, with 10 bases between. CDR1 and CDR2 (germline): LGHDT, YNNKEL (reference sequence). CDR3 size: 13 residues. Cohorts were determined from participant-reported clinical history. Per the original methods: Reference gene primers were amplified, and this amplification served to estimate nucleated cell counts. Clones were read by immunoSEQ multiplex PCR, and TCRdb kept only the in-frame ones, dropping some. V and J calls and clone size come straight from that table; D and trimming were deduced from the DNA. The sample shows roughly 330,000 clones, about 90% of them seen only once.

The genes are TRBV3-1 (or the pseudogene TRBV3-2) and TRBJ2-1, with D uncertain. The sequencing input was PBMCs or T cells enriched from blood (not recorded which). The clonotype comes from a man younger than 45 who had recovered from COVID-19. The CDR3 DNA follows: TGTGCCAGCAGCCAAGTTCTGGCGGCTGAGCAGTTCTTC. Translation gives CASSQVLAAEQFF.